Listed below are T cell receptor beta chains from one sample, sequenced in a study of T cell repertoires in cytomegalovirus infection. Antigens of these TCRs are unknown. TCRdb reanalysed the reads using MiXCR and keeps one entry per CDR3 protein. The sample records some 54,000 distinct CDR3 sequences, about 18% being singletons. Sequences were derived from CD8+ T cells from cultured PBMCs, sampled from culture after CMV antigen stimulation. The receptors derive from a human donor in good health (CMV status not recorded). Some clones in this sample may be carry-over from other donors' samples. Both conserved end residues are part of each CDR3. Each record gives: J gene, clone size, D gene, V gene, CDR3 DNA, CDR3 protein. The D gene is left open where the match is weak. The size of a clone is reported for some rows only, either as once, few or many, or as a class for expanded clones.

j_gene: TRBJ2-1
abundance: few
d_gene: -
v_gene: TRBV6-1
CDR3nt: TGTGCCAGCAGTCGACAGCAAGAGATGAATGAGCAGTTCTTC
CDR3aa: CASSRQQEMNEQFF

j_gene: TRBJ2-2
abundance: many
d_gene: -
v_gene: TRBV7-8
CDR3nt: TGTGCCAGCAGCTTAGTAGGGACTTCCACCGGGGAGCTGTTTTTT
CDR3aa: CASSLVGTSTGELFF

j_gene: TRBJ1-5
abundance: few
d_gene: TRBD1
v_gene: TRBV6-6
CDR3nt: TGTGCCAGCAGTTACTCGAATAGGGGACAGTTCAATCAGCCCCAGCATTTT
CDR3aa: CASSYSNRGQFNQPQHF

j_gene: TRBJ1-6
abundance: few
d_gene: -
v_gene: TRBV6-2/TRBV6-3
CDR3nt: TGTGCCAGCAGTTACGTGGAAAGAAATTCACCCCTCCACTTT
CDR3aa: CASSYVERNSPLHF

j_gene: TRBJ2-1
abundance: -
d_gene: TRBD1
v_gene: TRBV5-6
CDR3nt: TGTGCCAGCAGCTTTGGTCCCCGGGACAGGGGGCACAATGAGCAGTTCTTC
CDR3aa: CASSFGPRDRGHNEQFF

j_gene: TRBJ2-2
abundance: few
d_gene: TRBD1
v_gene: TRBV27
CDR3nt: TGTGCCAGCAGCGAGGGACAGTTTGTCACCGGGGAGCTGTTTTTT
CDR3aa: CASSEGQFVTGELFF

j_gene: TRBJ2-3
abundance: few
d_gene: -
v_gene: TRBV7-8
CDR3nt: TGTGCCAGCAGCTTTTGGGGGGCGGCTACCCCCACAGATACGCAGTATTTT
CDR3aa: CASSFWGAATPTDTQYF

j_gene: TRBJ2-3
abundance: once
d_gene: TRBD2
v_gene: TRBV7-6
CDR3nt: TGTGCCAGCAGCTTATTAAGCGGGACTTCCACAGATACGCAGTATTTT
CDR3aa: CASSLLSGTSTDTQYF

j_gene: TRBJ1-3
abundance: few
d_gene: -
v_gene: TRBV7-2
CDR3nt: TGTGCCAGCAGCTTAGCCCCCCCGGCAGCTGGAAACACCATATATTTT
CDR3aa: CASSLAPPAAGNTIYF

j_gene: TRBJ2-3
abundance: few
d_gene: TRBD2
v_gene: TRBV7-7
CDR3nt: TGTGCTAGCAGCCGAAGCGGGGGGGCGACGGATACGCAGTATTTT
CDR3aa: CASSRSGGATDTQYF

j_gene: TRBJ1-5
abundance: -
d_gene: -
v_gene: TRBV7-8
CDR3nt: TGTGCCAGCAGCTCGAGGGAATCGAGCAATCAGCCCCAGCATTTT
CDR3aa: CASSSRESSNQPQHF

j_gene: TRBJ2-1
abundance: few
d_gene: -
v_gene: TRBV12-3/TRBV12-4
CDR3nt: TGTGCCAGCAGGGGACCCGACAATGAGCAGTTCTTC
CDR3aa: CASRGPDNEQFF

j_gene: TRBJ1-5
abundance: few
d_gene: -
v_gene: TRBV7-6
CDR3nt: TGTGCCAGCAGCTTAAGGGGGGGTGGCAATCAGCCCCAGCATTTT
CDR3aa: CASSLRGGGNQPQHF

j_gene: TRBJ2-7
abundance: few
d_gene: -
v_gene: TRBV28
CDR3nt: TGTGCCAGCAGTCTGACAGAATCCTACGAGCAGTACTTC
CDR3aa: CASSLTESYEQYF

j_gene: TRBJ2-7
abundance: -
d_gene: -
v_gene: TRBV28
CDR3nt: TGTGCCAGCAGTTTATCCACGATTATGAGGGCAGGGTCCTACGAGCAGTACTTC
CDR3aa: CASSLSTIMRAGSYEQYF

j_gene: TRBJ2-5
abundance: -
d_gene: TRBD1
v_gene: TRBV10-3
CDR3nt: TGTGCCATCAGTGGTACAGGGGGCCTCCAAGAGACCCAGTACTTC
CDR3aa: CAISGTGGLQETQYF

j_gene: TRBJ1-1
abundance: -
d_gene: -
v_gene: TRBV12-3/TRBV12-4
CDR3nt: TGTGCCAGCGGGAACTTTGAAGCTTTCTTT
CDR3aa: CASGNFEAFF

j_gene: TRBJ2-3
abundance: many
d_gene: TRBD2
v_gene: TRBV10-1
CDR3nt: TGCGCCAGCAGTGAGGTCGCGGGGGGCACTAGCACAGATACGCAGTATTTT
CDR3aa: CASSEVAGGTSTDTQYF

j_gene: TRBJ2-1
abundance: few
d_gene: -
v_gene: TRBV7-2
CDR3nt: TGTGCCAGCAGGCCCCGGGGGGACATAAACAATGAGCAGTTCTTC
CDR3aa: CASRPRGDINNEQFF

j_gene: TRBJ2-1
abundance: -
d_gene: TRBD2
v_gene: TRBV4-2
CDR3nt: TGTGCCAGCAGCCAAGAACTGACAAGGACTAGCGGGGGCCTCGGGGAGCAGTTCTTC
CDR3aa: CASSQELTRTSGGLGEQFF

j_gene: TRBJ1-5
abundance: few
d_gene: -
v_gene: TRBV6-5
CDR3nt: TGTGCCAGCTCGACAGCGTTCAATCAGCCCCAGCATTTT
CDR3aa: CASSTAFNQPQHF

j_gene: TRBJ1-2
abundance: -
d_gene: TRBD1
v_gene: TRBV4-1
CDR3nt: TGCGCCAGCAGCCAAGATCGGGGACAGGGGGACGGCTACACCTTC
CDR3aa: CASSQDRGQGDGYTF

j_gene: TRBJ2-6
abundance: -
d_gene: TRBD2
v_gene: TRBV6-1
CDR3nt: TGTGCCAGCAGTGGGACTAGCAAACCCAAATCTGGGGCCAACGTCCTGACTTTC
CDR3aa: CASSGTSKPKSGANVLTF

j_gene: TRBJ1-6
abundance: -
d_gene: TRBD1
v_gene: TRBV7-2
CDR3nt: TGTGCCAGCAGCCGAAGGGACAGGGAATTCTATAATTCACCCCTCCACTTT
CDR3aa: CASSRRDREFYNSPLHF

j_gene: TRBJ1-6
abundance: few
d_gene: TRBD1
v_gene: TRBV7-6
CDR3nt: TGTGCCAGCAGCCGAAATGAGGGGGCGCTTAATTCACCCCTCCACTTT
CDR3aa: CASSRNEGALNSPLHF

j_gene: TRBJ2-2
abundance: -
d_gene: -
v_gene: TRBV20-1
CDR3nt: TGCAGTGCTGCCACAGACGGGGAGCTGTTTTTT
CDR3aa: CSAATDGELFF

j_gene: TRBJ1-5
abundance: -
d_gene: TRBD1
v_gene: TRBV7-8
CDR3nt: TGTGCCAGCAGCTTATACCGGGACAGGGAGTATAGCAATCAGCCCCAGCATTTT
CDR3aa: CASSLYRDREYSNQPQHF

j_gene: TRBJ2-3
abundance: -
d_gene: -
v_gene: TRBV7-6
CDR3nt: TGTGCCAGCAGCTTAGGATCCAGCGGGTCGAATGCAGATACGCAGTATTTT
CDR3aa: CASSLGSSGSNADTQYF

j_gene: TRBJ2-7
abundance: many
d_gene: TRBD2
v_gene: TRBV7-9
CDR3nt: TGTGCCAGCAGCTTAAGCACTAGCGGGGGAACCCCCTACGAGCAGTACTTC
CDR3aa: CASSLSTSGGTPYEQYF

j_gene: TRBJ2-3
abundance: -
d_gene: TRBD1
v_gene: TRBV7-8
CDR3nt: TGTGCCAGCAGCATATCTGGGACAGGGGAATACACAGATACGCAGTATTTT
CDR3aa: CASSISGTGEYTDTQYF

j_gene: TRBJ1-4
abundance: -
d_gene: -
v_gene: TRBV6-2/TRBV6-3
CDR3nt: TGTGCCAGCAGCCGAAGGGGGGCAGGGGAAAAACTGTTTTTT
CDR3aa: CASSRRGAGEKLFF

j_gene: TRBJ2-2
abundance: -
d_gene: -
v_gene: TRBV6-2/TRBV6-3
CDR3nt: TGTGCCAGCAGATGGGGACTCGGAGGGGAGCTGTTTTTT
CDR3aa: CASRWGLGGELFF

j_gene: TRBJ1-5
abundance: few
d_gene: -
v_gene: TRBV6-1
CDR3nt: TGTGCCAGCAGTGTGAGACCAAGTAGCAATCAGCCCCAGCATTTT
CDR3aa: CASSVRPSSNQPQHF

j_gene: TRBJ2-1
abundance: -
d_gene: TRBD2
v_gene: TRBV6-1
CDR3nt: TGTGCCAGCAGTGTTCAAGCGGGGGGGGCCAATGAGCAGTTCTTC
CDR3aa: CASSVQAGGANEQFF

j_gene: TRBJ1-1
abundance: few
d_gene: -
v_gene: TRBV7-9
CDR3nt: TGTGCCAGCAGCCCACGGAGTACGAACACTGAAGCTTTCTTT
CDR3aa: CASSPRSTNTEAFF

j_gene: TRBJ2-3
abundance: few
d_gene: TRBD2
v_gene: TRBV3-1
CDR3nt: TGTGCCAGCAGCCCACGACTAGCGGGGAGCACAGATACGCAGTATTTT
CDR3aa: CASSPRLAGSTDTQYF

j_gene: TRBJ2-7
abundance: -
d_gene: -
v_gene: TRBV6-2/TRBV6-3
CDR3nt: TGTGCCAGCAGTTACACCGGTCCGTCACCCGAGCAGTACTTC
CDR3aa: CASSYTGPSPEQYF

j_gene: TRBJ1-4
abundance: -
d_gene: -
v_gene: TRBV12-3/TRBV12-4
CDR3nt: TGTGCCAGCAGTACACCAGGGGCATACAATGAAAAACTGTTTTTT
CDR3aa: CASSTPGAYNEKLFF

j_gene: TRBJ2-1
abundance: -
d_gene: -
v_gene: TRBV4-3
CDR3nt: TGCGCCAGCAGCCAGATCGAACACAATGAGCAGTTCTTC
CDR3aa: CASSQIEHNEQFF

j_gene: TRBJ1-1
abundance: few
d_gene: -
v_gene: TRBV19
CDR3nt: TGTGCCAGTAGTCTCAGGGGTAAAACTGAAGCTTTCTTT
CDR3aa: CASSLRGKTEAFF

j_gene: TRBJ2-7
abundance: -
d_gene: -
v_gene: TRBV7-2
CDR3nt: TGTGCCAGCAGCTTAGAAGCGGGTGACCCTAAGTTGGAGCAGTACTTC
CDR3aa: CASSLEAGDPKLEQYF

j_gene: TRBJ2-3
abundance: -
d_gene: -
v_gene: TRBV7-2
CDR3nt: TGTGCCAGCAGCTTAGCTTGGGCGAAAGATACGCAGTATTTT
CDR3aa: CASSLAWAKDTQYF

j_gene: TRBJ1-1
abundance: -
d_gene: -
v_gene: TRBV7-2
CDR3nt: TGTGCCAGCAGCTTAGTTGGGGGGCGCGTGAGATCGGGCACTGAAGCTTTCTTT
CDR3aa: CASSLVGGRVRSGTEAFF

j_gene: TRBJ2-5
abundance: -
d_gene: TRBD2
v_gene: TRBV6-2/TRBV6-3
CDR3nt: TGTGCCAGCAGTTTCCTTAGCGGGGGGGCCCAAGAGACCCAGTACTTC
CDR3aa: CASSFLSGGAQETQYF

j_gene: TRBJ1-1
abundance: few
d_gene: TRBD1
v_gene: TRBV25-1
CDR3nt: TGTGCCAGCAGTAGAGGGGGCGAGGCTGAAGCTTTCTTT
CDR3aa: CASSRGGEAEAFF

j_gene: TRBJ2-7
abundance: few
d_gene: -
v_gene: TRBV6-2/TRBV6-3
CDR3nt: TGTGCCAGCGGTAAAGTGTACTACGAGCAGTACTTC
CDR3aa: CASGKVYYEQYF

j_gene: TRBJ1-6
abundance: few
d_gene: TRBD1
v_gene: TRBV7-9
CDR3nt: TGTGCCAGCAGCCCAGGACAGGGGATTTCACCCCTCCACTTT
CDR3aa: CASSPGQGISPLHF

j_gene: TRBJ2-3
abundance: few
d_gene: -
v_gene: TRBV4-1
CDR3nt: TGCGCCAGCAGCCAAGAGACTTACACAGATACGCAGTATTTT
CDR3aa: CASSQETYTDTQYF

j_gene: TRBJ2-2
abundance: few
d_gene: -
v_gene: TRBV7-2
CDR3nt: TGTGCCAGCAGAGGACCCGGGGAGCTGTTTTTT
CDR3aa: CASRGPGELFF

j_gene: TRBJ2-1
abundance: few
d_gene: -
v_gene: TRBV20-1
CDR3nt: TGCAGTGCTAGATGGCCATCCCGCTCCTACAATGAGCAGTTCTTC
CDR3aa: CSARWPSRSYNEQFF

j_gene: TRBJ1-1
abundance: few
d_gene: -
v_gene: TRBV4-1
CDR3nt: TGCGCCAGCAGCCTTACTACTACAGGGAACACTGAAGCTTTCTTT
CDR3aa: CASSLTTTGNTEAFF

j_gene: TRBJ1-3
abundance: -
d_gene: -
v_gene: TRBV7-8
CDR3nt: TGTGCCAGCAGCAAGACGGATTTTTCTGGAAACACCATATATTTT
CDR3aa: CASSKTDFSGNTIYF